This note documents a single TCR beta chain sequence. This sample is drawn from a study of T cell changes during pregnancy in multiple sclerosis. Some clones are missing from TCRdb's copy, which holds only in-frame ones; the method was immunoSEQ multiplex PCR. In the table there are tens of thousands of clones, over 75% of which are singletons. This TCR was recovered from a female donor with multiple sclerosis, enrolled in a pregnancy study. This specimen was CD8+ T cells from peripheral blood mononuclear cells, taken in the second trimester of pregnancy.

This chain's CDR3 is CASSVSPENYGYTF. The CDR3 DNA sequence: TGTGCCAGCAGCGTATCACCGGAGAACTATGGCTACACCTTC. This chain uses TRBV9 with TRBJ1-2; no definite D call. The CDR3 consists of 14 residues. Trimming took off 1 base at V and 2 bases at J, with 9 bases between the two ends. CDR1 and CDR2 from the germline V gene are SGDLS and YYNGEE.